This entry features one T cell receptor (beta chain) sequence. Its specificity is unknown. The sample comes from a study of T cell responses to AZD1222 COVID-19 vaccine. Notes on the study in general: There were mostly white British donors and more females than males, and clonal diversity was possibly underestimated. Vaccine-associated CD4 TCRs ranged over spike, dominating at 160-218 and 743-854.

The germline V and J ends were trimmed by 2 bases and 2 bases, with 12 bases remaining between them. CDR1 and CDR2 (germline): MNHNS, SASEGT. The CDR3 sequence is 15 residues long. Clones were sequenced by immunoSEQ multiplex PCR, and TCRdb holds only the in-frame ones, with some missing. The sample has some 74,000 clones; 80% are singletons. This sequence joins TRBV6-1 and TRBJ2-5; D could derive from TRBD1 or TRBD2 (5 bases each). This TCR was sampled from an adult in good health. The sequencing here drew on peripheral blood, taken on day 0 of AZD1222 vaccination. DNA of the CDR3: TGTGCCAGCAGTGAACTTAGCTGGGGGCAAGAGACCCAGTACTTC. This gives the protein CASSELSWGQETQYF.